These 23 T cell receptor beta chains were all obtained from the same sample, sequenced in a study of blood T cell repertoires in COVID-19. Profiling relied on immunoSEQ multiplex PCR, and the TCRdb table lists in-frame clones only, not all of them. There are some 150,000 clones in the sample; about 89% occur only once, and approximately 40% lies in the top ten. Sequenced input: peripheral blood. These receptors all come from a middle-aged man who had recovered from COVID-19.

The J gene is TRBJ2-2, the V gene TRBV3-1 (or the pseudogene TRBV3-2); the D gene is possibly TRBD2 (5 bases). This CDR3 contains 14 residues. The ends were cut back, 8 bases at V and 0 bases at J, with 10 bases in the middle. Germline CDR1 and CDR2: LGHDT and YNNKEL (reference sequence). The CDR3 loop is CASARTSNTGELFF. CDR3 coding DNA: TGTGCCAGCGCCAGGACTTCGAACACCGGGGAGCTGTTTTTT.

The V gene is TRBV10-1, the J gene TRBJ1-2; perhaps TRBD1 as D (5 bases). The germline V gene has CDR1 WNHNN and CDR2 SYGVQD (reference sequence). Trimming stripped 3 bases from V and 2 bases from J, with 13 bases between. This CDR3 contains 15 residues. The CDR3 sequence: CASSDWERGNYGYTF. In DNA form, the CDR3 reads TGCGCCAGCAGTGACTGGGAGCGGGGGAACTATGGCTACACCTTC.

This chain links TRBV19 with TRBJ1-6; 10 bases match TRBD1. J was trimmed by 9 bases and V by 1 base; bases with no gene match: 3. Germline-derived CDR1 and CDR2 are LNHDA and SQIVND (reference sequence). This CDR3 has 15 amino acids. The CDR3 coding sequence is TGTGCCAGTAGTATAGGGGGACAGGGGTCTTCACCCCTCCACTTT. It yields the protein CASSIGGQGSSPLHF.

The rearrangement links TRBV14 to TRBJ1-2; D is unresolved. Germline assignment: CDR1 SGHDN and CDR2 FVKESK. The germline V and J ends were trimmed by 4 bases and 3 bases, with 12 bases remaining between them. This CDR3 has 14 amino acids. The CDR3 DNA reads TGTGCCAGCAGCCCGTTAGGCGCGGACTATGGCTACACCTTC. Translation: CASSPLGADYGYTF.

This rearrangement joins TRBV15 to TRBJ2-7, with TRBD1 matching over 9 bases. V shed 10 bases, J shed 5 bases, and the junction held 6 bases outside the gene matches. The CDR3 contains 12 residues. Per germline, CDR1 LNHNV and CDR2 YYDKDF (reference sequence). CDR3 protein: CAIGQGFDEQYF. CDR3 in DNA: TGTGCCATCGGACAGGGGTTCGACGAGCAGTACTTC. Combining the CDR3 with reference TRBV15 and TRBJ2-7 gives the whole variable domain DAMVIQNPRYQVTQFGKPVTLSCSQTLNHNVMYWYQQKSSQAPKLLFHYYDKDFNNEADTPDNFQSRRPNTSFCFLDIRSPGLGDTAMYLCAIGQGFDEQYFGPGTRLTVT.

This chain uses TRBV5-1 with TRBJ1-5; D remains ambiguous. V dropped 4 bases and J dropped 2 bases, with 16 bases sitting between them. Per the germline V gene, CDR1 is SGHRS and CDR2 is YFSETQ. The CDR3 extends over 16 amino acids. The CDR3: CASSPTPDIGNQPQHF. CDR3 bases: TGCGCCAGCAGCCCCACTCCCGACATAGGCAATCAGCCCCAGCATTTT.

This clone was detected once. The V gene is TRBV20-1, the J gene TRBJ2-7; no definite D call. The CDR3 sequence is 11 residues long. CDR1 is DFQATT, CDR2 SNEGSKA, per germline (reference sequence). Trimming took 3 bases from V and 4 from J, leaving 7 bases between them. The CDR3 protein is CSARNRYEQYF. The CDR3 DNA sequence: TGCAGTGCTAGGAACAGATACGAGCAGTACTTC.

On this clone: Other DNA sequences in this specimen translate into the identical CDR3. V and J are TRBV19 and TRBJ1-1; D possibly corresponds to TRBD1 (6 bases). The length of the CDR3 is 13 residues. V was pared by 5 bases and J by 1 base, with 8 bases between. In germline, CDR1 is LNHDA, CDR2 SQIVND (reference sequence). DNA for the CDR3: TGTGCCAGTAGTCTGGGACAGAACACTGAAGCTTTCTTT. This gives the protein CASSLGQNTEAFF.

The chain joins TRBV6-1 to TRBJ2-3, with D perhaps TRBD1 (5 bases). The CDR3 has 16 residues. Germline lookup yields CDR1 MNHNS and CDR2 SASEGT. Trimming removed 0 bases from V and 1 base from J, with 11 bases in between. CDR3 sequence: CASSEAQGLGTDTQYF. In nucleotides, the CDR3 is TGTGCCAGCAGTGAAGCGCAGGGCTTAGGCACAGATACGCAGTATTTT.

This clone was detected only once. As DNA, the CDR3 is TGCGCCAGCAGCTTTGGGGGAGGAGGCACTGAAGCTTTCTTT. Translated, it gives CASSFGGGGTEAFF. The chain links TRBV5-1 to TRBJ1-1; a weak D match, TRBD1 (5 bases). Germline CDR1 reads SGHRS; CDR2 reads YFSETQ. This CDR3 comprises 14 residues. Trimming left V 2 bases short and J 4 bases short, with 12 bases between.

V gene TRBV11-3 combines with J gene TRBJ1-1; D gene uncertain. Germline V CDR1 and CDR2: SGHNT, YENEEA. This CDR3 contains 13 residues. V was clipped by 2 bases and J by 2 bases, with 6 bases between them. The CDR3 here is CASSLSRNTEAFF. CDR3 in DNA: TGTGCCAGCAGCTTATCCAGAAACACTGAAGCTTTCTTT.

The V gene is TRBV29-1, the J gene TRBJ2-1; D might be TRBD2 (6 bases). The CDR3 consists of 14 residues. V lost 4 bases, J lost 5 bases, and 15 bases lay in between. From germline, CDR1 is SQVTM and CDR2 ANQGSEA. The CDR3 coding sequence is TGCAGCGTTGTGGCACAACTAGCTGACAATGAGCAGTTCTTC. This codes for CSVVAQLADNEQFF.

This chain links TRBV11-2 with TRBJ1-3, with 12 bases lining up with TRBD1. The CDR3 has 19 amino acids. CDR1 and CDR2 from the germline V gene are SGHAT and FQNNGV. V shed 3 bases, J shed 4 bases, and the junction held 13 bases outside the gene matches. In nucleotides, the CDR3 is TGTGCCAGCAGCTTCAAAAGGGGTGGGGGACAGGGGGCCGGAAACACCATATATTTT. The encoded protein is CASSFKRGGGQGAGNTIYF.

The chain links TRBV18 to TRBJ2-7, with 10 nucleotides matching TRBD2. The CDR3 is 15 amino acids. Trimming took 4 bases from V and 7 from J; bases not matched to a gene: 10. The germline V gene encodes CDR1 KGHSH and CDR2 LQKENI. This CDR3 reads CASSLSSGGAGEQYF. The CDR3, as DNA: TGTGCCAGCTCACTATCCAGCGGGGGGGCAGGAGAGCAGTACTTC. The variable domain in full, with the rest retrieved from reference TRBV18 and TRBJ2-7, is NAGVMQNPRHLVRRRGQEARLRCSPMKGHSHVYWYRQLPEEGLKFMVYLQKENIIDESGMPKERFSAEFPKEGPSILRIQQVVRGDSAAYFCASSLSSGGAGEQYFGPGTRLTVT.

V and J are TRBV19 and TRBJ2-6; tentatively, D is TRBD2 (6 bases). The germline gives CDR1 LNHDA, CDR2 SQIVND (reference sequence). The CDR3 is 15 amino acids. Trimming removed 7 bases at V and 2 bases at J, with 12 bases between. CDR3 in DNA: TGTGCCAGTACCCGGGGCGGGGCTGGGGCCAACGTCCTGACTTTC. It encodes CASTRGGAGANVLTF. The full variable domain, with the rest looked up from reference TRBV19 and TRBJ2-6, is DGGITQSPKYLFRKEGQNVTLSCEQNLNHDAMYWYRQDPGQGLRLIYYSQIVNDFQKGDIAEGYSVSREKKESFPLTVTSAQKNPTAFYLCASTRGGAGANVLTFGAGSRLTVL.

The rearrangement joins TRBV18 to TRBJ1-5; unclear D gene. Trimming took off 2 bases at V and 1 base at J, with 12 bases between the two ends. Germline CDR1 is KGHSH and CDR2 is LQKENI. The CDR3 covers 16 residues. The CDR3: CASSPAPSGSNQPQHF. CDR3 bases: TGTGCCAGCTCACCAGCTCCGTCGGGGAGCAATCAGCCCCAGCATTTT.

The sample holds a few counts of this clone. The rearrangement joins TRBV19 to TRBJ2-2, with 7 nucleotides matching TRBD2. The CDR3 contains 15 residues. Germline V CDR1 and CDR2: LNHDA, SQIVND (reference sequence). J lost 3 bases, V lost 4 bases, and 5 bases had no gene match. CDR3 sequence: CASSNAGEHTGELFF. The CDR3, as DNA: TGTGCCAGTAGTAATGCGGGGGAGCACACCGGGGAGCTGTTTTTT.

The chain has TRBV15 and TRBJ1-5; the D gene is possibly TRBD1 (5 bases). The CDR3 loop spans 15 amino acids. V was shortened by 5 bases and J by 5 bases, with 16 bases between the two germline ends. CDR1 and CDR2 (germline): LNHNV, YYDKDF (reference sequence). CDR3 residues: CATSDTSSGYQPQHF. Written as DNA, the CDR3 is TGTGCCACCAGCGATACATCCTCAGGGTATCAGCCCCAGCATTTT.

The rearrangement links TRBV5-6 to TRBJ2-2, with 8 bases that match TRBD1. The CDR3 sequence is 14 residues long. The V gene's germline CDR1 is SGHDT and CDR2 YYEEEE. V lost 0 bases and J lost 5; bases outside the gene matches: 0. The CDR3 loop is CASSLDRGTGELFF. CDR3 nucleotides: TGTGCCAGCAGCTTGGACAGGGGGACCGGGGAGCTGTTTTTT.

The gene calls are TRBV5-1 and TRBJ1-3; D might be TRBD1 (5 bases). Germline V lookup: CDR1 SGHRS, CDR2 YFSETQ. V dropped 1 base and J dropped 0 bases, with 14 bases sitting between them. This CDR3 has 17 residues. The CDR3 bases are TGCGCCAGCAGCTTGAATCCAGGGCTTTTCTCTGGAAACACCATATATTTT. Protein sequence: CASSLNPGLFSGNTIYF.

The chain's CDR3 is CASSSSGTGGSQPQHF. CDR3 coding DNA: TGTGCCAGCAGTTCCTCCGGGACAGGGGGGTCTCAGCCCCAGCATTTT. The V and J genes are TRBV27 and TRBJ1-5; 11 bases match TRBD1. The V and J ends lost 4 bases and 6 bases, in that order; junction bases with no gene match: 8. The germline V gene has CDR1 MNHEY and CDR2 SMNVEV (reference sequence). This CDR3 spans 16 amino acids.

J is TRBJ2-7 and V is TRBV2; D might be TRBD2 (5 bases). Germline V gene lookup returns CDR1 SNHLY and CDR2 FYNNEI. Between the trimmed V and J ends, which lost 6 bases and 3 bases, there was a span of 18 bases. The CDR3 has 15 residues. CDR3 amino acids: CASSVEGGGSYEQYF. CDR3 sequence (DNA): TGTGCCAGCAGCGTTGAAGGAGGTGGAAGCTACGAGCAGTACTTC. Drawing the rest from reference TRBV2 and TRBJ2-7, the complete variable domain is EPEVTQTPSHQVTQMGQEVILRCVPISNHLYFYWYRQILGQKVEFLVSFYNNEISEKSEIFDDQFSVERPDGSNFTLKIRSTKLEDSAMYFCASSVEGGGSYEQYFGPGTRLTVT.

V and J are TRBV7-9 and TRBJ2-3, with TRBD1 matching 7 bases. The CDR3 sequence is 14 residues long. The V segment lost 5 bases and the J segment 4 bases; nucleotides outside the gene matches: 6. Germline CDR1 is SEHNR and CDR2 is FQNEAQ (reference sequence). The CDR3 DNA sequence: TGTGCCAGCAGCCAACAGGGGACCTCAGATACGCAGTATTTT. As protein: CASSQQGTSDTQYF.